The 8 T cell receptor beta chains presented below share a single source sample, sequenced in a study of blood T cell repertoires in COVID-19. Clones were read by immunoSEQ multiplex PCR, and TCRdb kept only the in-frame ones, dropping some. Of around 270,000 clones in the sample, about 90% are singletons; the top ten hold over 2.5%. The specimen sequenced was PBMCs or T cells enriched from blood (not recorded which). These receptors were obtained from a woman in her thirties or forties who had been exposed to COVID-19.

This chain joins TRBV6-2 or TRBV6-3 and TRBJ1-1, with a weak D call TRBD1 (5 bases). This CDR3 has 14 amino acids. The germline V and J ends were trimmed by 6 bases and 3 bases, with 14 bases remaining between them. Germline assignment: CDR1 MNHEY and CDR2 SVGEGT. DNA of the CDR3: TGTGCCAGCAGCCCACCACAGGAGCACACTGAAGCTTTCTTT. This sequence encodes CASSPPQEHTEAFF.

The J gene is TRBJ1-6, the V gene TRBV28; the D is unclear. V gave up 2 bases and J gave up 12 bases, with 23 bases separating them. CDR3 size: 17 residues. Germline assignment: CDR1 MDHEN and CDR2 SYDVKM. CDR3 amino acids: CASSLDGPGVSHLPLHF. CDR3 in DNA: TGTGCCAGCAGTTTAGATGGCCCCGGGGTCTCACATTTACCCCTCCACTTT.

The chain uses TRBV4-1 and TRBJ1-2; no reliable D call. Germline assignment: CDR1 MGHRA and CDR2 YSYEKL. Between the trimmed V and J ends, which lost 0 bases and 2 bases, there was a span of 16 bases. The length of the CDR3 is 17 residues. This CDR3 is CASSQDTQAGNNYGYTF. The CDR3 DNA sequence: TGCGCCAGCAGCCAAGATACTCAAGCCGGGAACAACTATGGCTACACCTTC.

The chain uses TRBV5-1 and TRBJ2-7; D may be TRBD1 (6 bases). CDR1 is SGHRS and CDR2 is YFSETQ in the germline V gene. CDR3 size: 15 residues. The V and J ends lost 3 bases and 6 bases respectively, with 19 bases between them. The CDR3 loop is CASSSTTRQASEQYF. The CDR3 region has the DNA TGCGCCAGCAGCTCAACCACACGACAGGCTTCCGAGCAGTACTTC. The variable domain in full, completed from reference TRBV5-1 and TRBJ2-7, reads KAGVTQTPRYLIKTRGQQVTLSCSPISGHRSVSWYQQTPGQGLQFLFEYFSETQRNKGNFPGRFSGRQFSNSRSEMNVSTLELGDSALYLCASSSTTRQASEQYFGPGTRLTVT.

The V and J genes are TRBV5-6 and TRBJ2-2; a possible D gene is TRBD2 (6 bases). Trimming removed 2 bases from V and 6 bases from J, with 17 bases in between. The CDR3 runs to 16 residues. Per germline, CDR1 SGHDT and CDR2 YYEEEE. CDR3 residues: CASSFSGTQLSGELFF. The CDR3 nucleotides are TGTGCCAGCAGCTTTTCCGGGACTCAGCTGTCCGGGGAGCTGTTTTTT.

J is TRBJ2-1 and V is TRBV7-6; TRBD2 matches 7 bases. With V trimmed by 2 bases and J by 4 bases, 5 bases remained unmatched. Germline V lookup: CDR1 SGHVS, CDR2 FNYEAQ. The length of the CDR3 is 15 residues. In DNA form, the CDR3 reads TGTGCCAGCAGCTTATCCGGGACTACTTACAATGAGCAGTTCTTC. This sequence encodes CASSLSGTTYNEQFF. The full variable domain, rest sourced from reference TRBV7-6 and TRBJ2-1, is GAGVSQSPRYKVTKRGQDVALRCDPISGHVSLYWYRQALGQGPEFLTYFNYEAQQDKSGLPNDRFSAERPEGSISTLTIQRTEQRDSAMYRCASSLSGTTYNEQFFGPGTRLTVL.

V is TRBV9 and J is TRBJ1-5, with a possible D match to TRBD1 (5 bases). The CDR3 runs to 15 residues. CDR1 and CDR2 from the germline V gene are SGDLS and YYNGEE. Deletions cut 4 bases from V and 3 bases from J, with 14 bases between. CDR3 sequence reads: CASSPQDIPNQPQHF. The DNA for the CDR3 is TGTGCCAGCAGCCCCCAGGACATCCCCAATCAGCCCCAGCATTTT.

The CDR3 DNA sequence: TGCGCCAGCAGCTCCTCAGCGGGGCAAGAGACCCAGTACTTC. Translating it yields CASSSSAGQETQYF. V is TRBV5-1 and J is TRBJ2-5, with 7 nucleotides matching TRBD2. This CDR3 contains 14 residues. The germline CDR1 and CDR2 sequences are SGHRS and YFSETQ. The V and J ends lost 3 bases and 2 bases, in that order; junction bases with no gene match: 4.